This TCR beta chain was captured in a study of response to subunit inactivated influenza vaccine. TCRdb itself ran the RT-PCR reads through MiXCR, one entry per CDR3 protein. The profile shows 650,000 to 850,000 distinct CDR3 sequences, roughly 14% of them singletons. General observations from the study: Few additional T cells are recruited per seasonal influenza vaccination, authors suggested.

Turning to this clonotype: Antigen specificity is unknown.

The V end was cut by 6 bases, the J end by 5 bases, with 20 bases between. The CDR3 length is 16 residues. The rearrangement links TRBV12-3 or TRBV12-4 to TRBJ2-1; the D gene is possibly TRBD2 (5 bases). Source: PBMCs from blood, taken 14 days before vaccination. The receptor was derived from a man in his forties or fifties who received an inactivated influenza vaccine. This CDR3 reads CASSRLWGAVNNEQFF. DNA for the CDR3: TGTGCCAGCAGCCGTCTCTGGGGAGCGGTCAACAATGAGCAGTTCTTC.